Shown below are 7 T cell receptor beta chains from a single sample sequenced in a study of cytomegalovirus exposure and HLA in healthy donors. The PCR contained 60 Vbeta and 13 Jbeta primers. Using immunoSEQ multiplex PCR, the repertoire was profiled, and TCRdb retains in-frame clones only, with some absent. Of 150,000 or so clones listed, around 70% are singletons. The source material was PBMCs. These TCRs come from a woman aged 55-70 years in good health and CMV-seropositive.

The genes are TRBV28 and TRBJ1-1, with a tentative D call TRBD1 (5 bases). The V end lost 6 bases, the J end lost 11 bases, and 16 bases lay between the germline ends. The CDR3 has 12 residues. CDR1 and CDR2 from the germline V gene are MDHEN and SYDVKM. CDR3 nucleotide sequence: TGTGCCAGCAGATCCCCTGGGGGGGTGGCTTTCTTT. The encoded protein is CASRSPGGVAFF.

This clone was seen more than once but under ten times. The V gene is TRBV4-2, the J gene TRBJ1-3, with D unresolved. This CDR3 is 16 amino acids long. V dropped 0 bases and J dropped 0 bases, with 9 bases sitting between them. Per germline, CDR1 LGHNA and CDR2 YNFKEQ. The CDR3 nucleotides are TGTGCCAGCAGCCAAGAAAAGCAGGTCTCTGGAAACACCATATATTTT. Translating gives CASSQEKQVSGNTIYF.

The chain couples TRBV6-1 to TRBJ2-2, with TRBD2 as a possible D gene (6 bases). The ends were cut back, 8 bases at V and 1 base at J, with 14 bases in the middle. Germline CDR1 MNHNS, CDR2 SASEGT. The CDR3 totals 15 residues. The CDR3 sequence is CASSLRGMNTGELFF. CDR3 bases: TGTGCCAGCTCCCTTCGGGGGATGAACACCGGGGAGCTGTTTTTT.

The rearrangement joins TRBV5-1 to TRBJ2-6; D is possibly TRBD1 (6 bases). Between the trimmed V and J ends, which lost 3 bases and 2 bases, there was a span of 9 bases. This CDR3 region has 15 residues. Germline CDR1 and CDR2: SGHRS and YFSETQ. CDR3 sequence reads: CASSSTGTGANVLTF. The CDR3 coding sequence is TGCGCCAGCAGCTCGACAGGTACTGGGGCCAACGTCCTGACTTTC.

The chain is built from TRBV9 and TRBJ2-1, with 7 bases lining up with TRBD2. CDR1 is SGDLS and CDR2 is YYNGEE in the germline V gene. Unmatched junction bases numbered 8, after V lost 3 bases and J lost 5 bases. CDR3 length: 15 amino acids. The CDR3 region has the DNA TGTGCCAGCAGCGCGCCGGGACTACCCAACAATGAGCAGTTCTTC. Protein: CASSAPGLPNNEQFF. The variable domain in full, completed from reference TRBV9 and TRBJ2-1, reads DSGVTQTPKHLITATGQRVTLRCSPRSGDLSVYWYQQSLDQGLQFLIQYYNGEERAKGNILERFSAQQFPDLHSELNLSSLELGDSALYFCASSAPGLPNNEQFFGPGTRLTVL.

The V and J genes are TRBV5-6 and TRBJ1-1; possible D gene TRBD1, 5 bases. Germline V gene data show CDR1 as SGHDT and CDR2 as YYEEEE. Trimming pared 2 bases from V and 5 bases from J, leaving 13 bases between. CDR3 length: 14 residues. The CDR3 spells CASSFRRGGTEAFF. The DNA of the CDR3 is TGTGCCAGCAGCTTCCGGCGGGGCGGTACTGAAGCTTTCTTT.

This clone was seen once. The chain recombines TRBV28 with TRBJ2-5; 8 bases fit TRBD2. V trimming: 4 bases; J trimming: 4 bases; junction bases outside the gene matches: 11. Germline assignment: CDR1 MDHEN and CDR2 SYDVKM. The CDR3 consists of 16 residues. CDR3 in amino acids: CASSSMVSGSRETQYF. In nucleotides, the CDR3 is TGTGCCAGCAGTTCTATGGTCAGCGGGAGTCGAGAGACCCAGTACTTC.